The rows below give T cell receptor beta chains drawn from one sample of a study of blood T cell repertoires in COVID-19. Here immunoSEQ multiplex PCR was the method, and the copy in TCRdb shows in-frame clones only, minus some. Counted here are about 440,000 clones, 70% to 90% occurring once; the ten biggest clones make up approximately 2%. The specimen sequenced was PBMCs or T cells enriched from blood (not recorded which). The receptors were gathered from a woman younger than 35 with acute COVID-19. CDR3s include the opening cysteine and the closing phenylalanine or tryptophan. A D gene is named only where the DNA matches it firmly. Expanded clones get a size class; other rows say once, few or many, or leave the size out.

TRBJ1-6	TRBV13	.	.	TGTGCCAGCAGCCCCCCCGGGGGACTCCGCTCCTATAATTCACCCCTCCACTTT	CASSPPGGLRSYNSPLHF
TRBJ1-1	TRBV7-2	TRBD1	.	TGTGCCAGCAGCGCAGACAGGGGTACTGAAGCTTTCTTT	CASSADRGTEAFF
TRBJ2-2	TRBV9	TRBD2	once	TGTGCCAGCAGCGTAGCTACAAACGGGGGGGCAACCGGGGAGCTGTTTTTT	CASSVATNGGATGELFF
TRBJ2-3	TRBV11-3	.	.	TGTGCCAGCAGCTTAGCTCTGCCTACTACTCCTAACACAGATACGCAGTATTTT	CASSLALPTTPNTDTQYF
TRBJ2-7	TRBV5-8	TRBD2	.	TGTGCCAGCAGCAGAAGAAGCGGGAGAGGCTACGAGCAGTACTTC	CASSRRSGRGYEQYF
TRBJ2-2	TRBV5-1	TRBD2	.	TGCGCCAGCAGCCACTACCTCCGGGTAACAGCGGGGGAGATGAACACCGGGGAGCTGTTTTTT	CASSHYLRVTAGEMNTGELFF
TRBJ1-6	TRBV28	TRBD1	.	TGTGCCAGCAGTTCTCGGACAGGGAGGAACTCACCCCTCCACTTT	CASSSRTGRNSPLHF
TRBJ1-6	TRBV28	TRBD1	.	TGTGCCAGCAGTTGGACAGGGGGCGTTGGGAATTCACCCCTCCACTTT	CASSWTGGVGNSPLHF
TRBJ2-1	TRBV24-1	.	.	TGTGCCACCTCCGCGGGGGCAAAAGATGCCCAGCAGTTCTTC	CATSAGAKDAQQFF
TRBJ2-7	TRBV28	TRBD2	.	TGTGCCAGCAACGGGGGGTATAAAGAGCAGTACTTC	CASNGGYKEQYF
TRBJ2-7	TRBV15	TRBD1	.	TGTGCCACCAGCAGAGATTACAGGGGGCCTTACGAGCAGTACTTC	CATSRDYRGPYEQYF
TRBJ1-1	TRBV19	.	once	TGTGCCACCCTTCCCAGGTGGCAGTTGAACACTGAAGCTTTCTTT	CATLPRWQLNTEAFF
TRBJ2-7	TRBV5-6	.	.	TGTGCCAGCAGCTTGGTGGGCGCCCACTACGAGCAGTACTTC	CASSLVGAHYEQYF
TRBJ1-5	TRBV19	.	.	TGTGCCAGTAGCATCAAGGGAGGGGTTCTACAGCCCCAGCATTTT	CASSIKGGVLQPQHF
TRBJ1-1	TRBV19	.	.	TGTGCCAGTAGTATCTCCACAGAAACTGAAGCTTTCTTT	CASSISTETEAFF
TRBJ1-2	TRBV7-2	.	.	TGTGCCAGCAGCCCAACGTTGAGGACATCAACTAACTATGGCTACACCTTC	CASSPTLRTSTNYGYTF
TRBJ1-5	TRBV3-1/TRBV3-2	.	.	TGTGCCAGCAGCCAAGACAGCGGCAATCAGCCCCAGCATTTT	CASSQDSGNQPQHF
TRBJ1-2	TRBV15	.	.	TGTGCCACCAGCAGCGACAGCACAGGGACCTATGGCTACACCTTC	CATSSDSTGTYGYTF
TRBJ2-5	TRBV6-1	.	.	TGTGCCAGCAGTGCGTCCGGGACACCCTGGGAGGAGACCCAGTACTTC	CASSASGTPWEETQYF
TRBJ2-1	TRBV7-8	.	.	TGTGCCAGCAGCTTTGTCGCAGGGAAGGGCGGAAATGAGCAGTTCTTC	CASSFVAGKGGNEQFF
TRBJ1-5	TRBV27	.	.	TGTGCCAGCACCGGGGGGCGCGGCCAGCCCCAGCATTTT	CASTGGRGQPQHF
TRBJ1-2	TRBV4-1	.	once	TGCGCCAGCAGCCAAGGATCCGCCAGGCTCCGAACCTATGGCTACACCTTC	CASSQGSARLRTYGYTF
TRBJ1-5	TRBV6-5	TRBD1	.	TGTGCCAGCAGTCACGGGACAGGGAGTCAGCCCCAGCATTTT	CASSHGTGSQPQHF
TRBJ1-2	TRBV28	TRBD1	.	TGTGCCAGCAGGACGGACAGGAACTATGGCTACACCTTC	CASRTDRNYGYTF
TRBJ2-1	TRBV5-6	TRBD1	.	TGTGCCAGCAGCTTGGCCTCTGGACAGGGGAATGAGCAGTTCTTC	CASSLASGQGNEQFF
TRBJ1-1	TRBV29-1	.	.	TGCAGCCCACGTCAGGTCATGAACACTGAAGCTTTCTTT	CSPRQVMNTEAFF
TRBJ2-4	TRBV3-1/TRBV3-2	.	.	TGTGCCAGCAGCCAAACAGGGCTACTAGCCAAAAACATTCAGTACTTC	CASSQTGLLAKNIQYF
TRBJ2-2	TRBV30	TRBD1	.	TGTGCCTGGAACGCCTTACAGGGGGCCGGGGAGCTGTTTTTT	CAWNALQGAGELFF
TRBJ2-1	TRBV19	.	once	TGTGCCAGTAGTATCGCGGTTAGCTCCTACAATGAGCAGTTCTTC	CASSIAVSSYNEQFF
TRBJ2-7	TRBV23-1	TRBD1	.	TGCGCCAGCAGTCAAGAACAGGGGTTTGGATACGAGCAGTACTTC	CASSQEQGFGYEQYF
TRBJ2-7	TRBV4-3	TRBD2	.	TGCGCCAGCAGCCCTGGTAGCGGGAGCTACGAGCAGTACTTC	CASSPGSGSYEQYF
TRBJ1-2	TRBV6-1	.	.	TGTGCCAGCAGTGAAGACAGGGAACAAGAATACTACACCTTC	CASSEDREQEYYTF
TRBJ1-6	TRBV11-2	TRBD1	.	TGTGCCAGCAGCTTAGGAGACCGAAGACAGGGACCGAATTCACCCCTCCACTTT	CASSLGDRRQGPNSPLHF
TRBJ1-6	TRBV18	.	.	TGTGCCAGCTCACCAAACCAGGCAGGGGCCGGGAATTCACCCCTCCACTTT	CASSPNQAGAGNSPLHF
TRBJ1-2	TRBV6-5	TRBD1	.	TGTGCCAGCAGCCTCCGAGACAGGGATGGCTACACCTTC	CASSLRDRDGYTF
TRBJ2-5	TRBV7-2	.	few	TGTGCCAGCAGCTTCCGGGACACTAAAGAGACCCAGTACTTC	CASSFRDTKETQYF
TRBJ1-2	TRBV7-9	TRBD1	.	TGTGCCAGCAGCTCTGGGACAGGGCTGAGGGCTAACTATGGCTACACCTTC	CASSSGTGLRANYGYTF
TRBJ1-1	TRBV6-5	TRBD1	.	TGTGCCAGCAGACAGGGGACTTACACTGAAGCTTTCTTT	CASRQGTYTEAFF
TRBJ2-2	TRBV6-5	TRBD1	.	TGTGCCAGCAGTCAGGACAGGGTCACCGGGGAGCTGTTTTTT	CASSQDRVTGELFF
TRBJ1-1	TRBV12-5	TRBD1	.	TGTGCTAGTGGTTTGTCTCGGACAGGACCAATGAACACTGAAGCTTTCTTT	CASGLSRTGPMNTEAFF
TRBJ1-1	TRBV27	.	.	TGTGCCAGCAGTTCAGGGAGAGCGGGGATGAACACTGAAGCTTTCTTT	CASSSGRAGMNTEAFF
TRBJ2-1	TRBV19	.	.	TGTGCCAGTAGTATAGGGGGCGGAAATGAGCAGTTCTTC	CASSIGGGNEQFF
TRBJ1-1	TRBV15	TRBD1	.	TGTGCCACCAGCAGAGTCCACAGGGGGCAGACTGAAGCTTTCTTT	CATSRVHRGQTEAFF